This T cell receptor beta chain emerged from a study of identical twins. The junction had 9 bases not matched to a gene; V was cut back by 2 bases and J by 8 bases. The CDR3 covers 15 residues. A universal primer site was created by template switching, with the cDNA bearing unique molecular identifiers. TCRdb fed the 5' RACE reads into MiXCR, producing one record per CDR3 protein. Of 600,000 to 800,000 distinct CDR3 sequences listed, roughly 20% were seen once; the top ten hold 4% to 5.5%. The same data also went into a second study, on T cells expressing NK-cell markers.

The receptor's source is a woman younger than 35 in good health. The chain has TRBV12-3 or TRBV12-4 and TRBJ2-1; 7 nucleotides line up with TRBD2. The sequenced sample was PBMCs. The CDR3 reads CASSLKGGREDEQFF. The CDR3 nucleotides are TGTGCCAGCAGTTTAAAAGGCGGGAGAGAAGATGAGCAGTTCTTC.